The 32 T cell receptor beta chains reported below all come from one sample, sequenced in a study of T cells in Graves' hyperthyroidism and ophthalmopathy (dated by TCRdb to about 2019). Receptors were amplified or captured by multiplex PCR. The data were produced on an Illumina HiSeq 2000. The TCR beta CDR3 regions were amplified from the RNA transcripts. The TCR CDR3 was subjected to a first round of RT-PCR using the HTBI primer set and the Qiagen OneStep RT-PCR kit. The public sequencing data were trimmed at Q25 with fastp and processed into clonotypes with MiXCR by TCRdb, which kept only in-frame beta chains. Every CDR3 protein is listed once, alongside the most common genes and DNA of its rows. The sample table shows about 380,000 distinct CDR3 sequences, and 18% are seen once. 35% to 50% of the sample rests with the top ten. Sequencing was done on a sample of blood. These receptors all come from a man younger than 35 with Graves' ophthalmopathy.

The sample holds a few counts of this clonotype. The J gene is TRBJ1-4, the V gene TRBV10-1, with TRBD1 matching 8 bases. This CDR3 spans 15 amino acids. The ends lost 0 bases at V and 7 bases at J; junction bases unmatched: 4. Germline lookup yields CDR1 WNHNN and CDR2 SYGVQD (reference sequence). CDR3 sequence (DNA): TGCGCCAGCAGTGAGTCGGGCAGGGGGCCTGAAAAACTGTTTTTT. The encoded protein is CASSESGRGPEKLFF.

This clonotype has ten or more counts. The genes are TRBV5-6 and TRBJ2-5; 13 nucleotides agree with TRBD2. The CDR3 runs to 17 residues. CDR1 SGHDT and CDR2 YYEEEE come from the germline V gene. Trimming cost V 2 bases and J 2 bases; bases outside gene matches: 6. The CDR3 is CASSFSGTSGAQETQYF. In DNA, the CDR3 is TGTGCCAGCAGCTTCTCCGGGACTAGCGGGGCGCAAGAGACCCAGTACTTC.

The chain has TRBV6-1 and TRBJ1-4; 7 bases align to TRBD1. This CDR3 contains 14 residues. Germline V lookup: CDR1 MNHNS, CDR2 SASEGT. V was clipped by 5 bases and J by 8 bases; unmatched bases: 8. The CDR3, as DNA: TGTGCCAGCAGTCCTAACAGGGGCGGGGAAAAACTGTTTTTT. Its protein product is CASSPNRGGEKLFF.

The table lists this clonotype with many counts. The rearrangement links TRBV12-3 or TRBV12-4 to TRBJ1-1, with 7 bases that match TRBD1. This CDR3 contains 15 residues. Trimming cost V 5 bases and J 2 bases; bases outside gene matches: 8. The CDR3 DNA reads TGTGCCAGCAGTCCTGGGACAGCGCCAAACACTGAAGCTTTCTTT. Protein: CASSPGTAPNTEAFF.

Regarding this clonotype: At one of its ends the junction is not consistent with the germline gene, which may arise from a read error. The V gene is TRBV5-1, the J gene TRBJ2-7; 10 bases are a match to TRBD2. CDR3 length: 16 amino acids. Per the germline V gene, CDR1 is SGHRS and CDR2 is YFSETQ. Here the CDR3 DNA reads TGCACCAGCAGCTGGGAGCTAGCGGGGGCCTCCTACGAGCAGTACTTC. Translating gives CTSSWELAGASYEQYF.

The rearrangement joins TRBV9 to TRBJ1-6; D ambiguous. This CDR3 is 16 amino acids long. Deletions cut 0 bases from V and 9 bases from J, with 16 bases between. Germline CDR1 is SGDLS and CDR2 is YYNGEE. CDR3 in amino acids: CASSVEPSGMGSPLHF. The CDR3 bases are TGTGCCAGCAGCGTAGAGCCCTCCGGGATGGGTTCACCCCTCCACTTT.

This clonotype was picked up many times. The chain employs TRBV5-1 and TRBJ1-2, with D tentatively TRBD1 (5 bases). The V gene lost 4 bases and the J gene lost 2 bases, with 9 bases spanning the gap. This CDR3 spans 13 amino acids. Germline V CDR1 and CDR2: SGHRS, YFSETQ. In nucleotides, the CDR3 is TGCGCCAGCAGCATAGGGACGAACTATGGCTACACCTTC. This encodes CASSIGTNYGYTF. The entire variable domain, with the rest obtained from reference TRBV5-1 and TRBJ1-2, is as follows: KAGVTQTPRYLIKTRGQQVTLSCSPISGHRSVSWYQQTPGQGLQFLFEYFSETQRNKGNFPGRFSGRQFSNSRSEMNVSTLELGDSALYLCASSIGTNYGYTFGSGTRLTVV.

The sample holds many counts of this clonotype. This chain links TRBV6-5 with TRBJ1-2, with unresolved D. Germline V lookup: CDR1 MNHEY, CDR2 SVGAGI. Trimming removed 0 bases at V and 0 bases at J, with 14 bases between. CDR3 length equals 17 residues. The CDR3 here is CASSYSAGGAANYGYTF. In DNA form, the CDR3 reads TGTGCCAGCAGTTACTCCGCCGGAGGCGCAGCTAACTATGGCTACACCTTC.

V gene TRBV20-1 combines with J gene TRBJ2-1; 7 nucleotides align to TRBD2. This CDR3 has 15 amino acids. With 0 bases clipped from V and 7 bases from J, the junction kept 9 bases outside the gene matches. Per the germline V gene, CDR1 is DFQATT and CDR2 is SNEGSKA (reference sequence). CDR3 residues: CSARDFLGGWNEQFF. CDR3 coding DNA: TGCAGTGCTAGAGATTTCTTGGGGGGGTGGAATGAGCAGTTCTTC.

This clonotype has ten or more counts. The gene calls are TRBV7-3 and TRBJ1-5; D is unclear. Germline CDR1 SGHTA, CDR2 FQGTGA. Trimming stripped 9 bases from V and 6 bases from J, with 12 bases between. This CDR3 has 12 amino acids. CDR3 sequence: CARPRPRQPQHF. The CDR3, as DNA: TGTGCCAGACCGAGGCCGCGTCAGCCCCAGCATTTT.

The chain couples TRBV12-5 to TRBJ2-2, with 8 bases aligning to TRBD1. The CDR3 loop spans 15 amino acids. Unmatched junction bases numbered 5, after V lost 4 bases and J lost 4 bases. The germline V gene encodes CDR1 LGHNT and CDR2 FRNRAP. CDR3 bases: TGTGCTAGTGGTTCGGACAGGGTGGGCACCGGGGAGCTGTTTTTT. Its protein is CASGSDRVGTGELFF. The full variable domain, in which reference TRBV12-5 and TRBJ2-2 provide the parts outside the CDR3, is DARVTQTPRHKVTEMGQEVTMRCQPILGHNTVFWYRQTMMQGLELLAYFRNRAPLDDSGMPKDRFSAEMPDATLATLKIQPSEPRDSAVYFCASGSDRVGTGELFFGEGSRLTVL.

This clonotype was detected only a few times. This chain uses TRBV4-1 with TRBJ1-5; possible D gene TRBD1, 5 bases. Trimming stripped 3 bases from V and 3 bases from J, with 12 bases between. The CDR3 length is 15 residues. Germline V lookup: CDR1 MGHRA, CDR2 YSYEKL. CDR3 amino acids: CASSHDYRFNQPQHF. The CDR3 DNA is TGCGCCAGCAGCCATGATTACAGGTTCAATCAGCCCCAGCATTTT.

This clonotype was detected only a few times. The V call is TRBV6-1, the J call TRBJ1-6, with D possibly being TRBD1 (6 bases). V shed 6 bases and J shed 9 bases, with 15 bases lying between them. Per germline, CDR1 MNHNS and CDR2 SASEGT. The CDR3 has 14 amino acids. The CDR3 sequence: CASRTTGPGSPLHF. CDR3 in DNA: TGTGCCAGCAGAACAACAGGGCCTGGTTCACCCCTCCACTTT.

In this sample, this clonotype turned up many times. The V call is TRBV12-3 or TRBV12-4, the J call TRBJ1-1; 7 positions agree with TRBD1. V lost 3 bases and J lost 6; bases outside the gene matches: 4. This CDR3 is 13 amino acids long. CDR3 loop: CASSFATGSEAFF. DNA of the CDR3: TGTGCCAGCAGTTTTGCGACAGGGTCTGAAGCTTTCTTT.

The CDR3 nucleotides read TGTGCCAGCAGTTATCGGGGAGGACGCGGGTTTGAGGAGCTGTTTTTT. This codes for CASSYRGGRGFEELFF. The chain is built from TRBV6-5 and TRBJ2-2; D is possibly TRBD2 (6 bases). The length of the CDR3 is 16 residues. V lost 3 bases and J lost 10, with 21 bases in between. Germline V CDR1 and CDR2: MNHEY, SVGAGI.

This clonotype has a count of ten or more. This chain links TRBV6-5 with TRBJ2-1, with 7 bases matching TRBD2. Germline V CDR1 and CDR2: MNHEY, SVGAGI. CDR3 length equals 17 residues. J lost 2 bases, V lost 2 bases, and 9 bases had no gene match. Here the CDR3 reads CASSYPLQAGAYNEQFF. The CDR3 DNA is TGTGCCAGCAGTTACCCCCTGCAGGCGGGGGCCTACAATGAGCAGTTCTTC.

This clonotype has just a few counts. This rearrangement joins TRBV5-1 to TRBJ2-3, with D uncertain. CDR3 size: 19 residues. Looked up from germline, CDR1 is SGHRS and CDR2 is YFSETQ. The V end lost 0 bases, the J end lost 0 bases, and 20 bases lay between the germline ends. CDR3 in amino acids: CASSLETWFTATSTDTQYF. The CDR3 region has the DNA TGCGCCAGCAGCTTGGAGACTTGGTTTACTGCTACTAGCACAGATACGCAGTATTTT.

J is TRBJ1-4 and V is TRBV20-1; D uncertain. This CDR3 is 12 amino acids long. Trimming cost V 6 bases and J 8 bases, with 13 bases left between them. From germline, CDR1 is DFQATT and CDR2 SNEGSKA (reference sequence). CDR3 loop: CSASVREEKLFF. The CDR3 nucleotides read TGCAGTGCCTCCGTAAGGGAGGAAAAACTGTTTTTT.

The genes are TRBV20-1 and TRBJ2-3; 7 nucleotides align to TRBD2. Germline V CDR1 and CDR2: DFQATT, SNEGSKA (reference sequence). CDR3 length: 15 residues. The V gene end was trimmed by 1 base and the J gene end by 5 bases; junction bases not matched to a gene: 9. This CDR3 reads CSARGGGGLLDTQYF. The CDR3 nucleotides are TGCAGTGCTAGAGGGGGGGGGGGATTGTTAGATACGCAGTATTTT.

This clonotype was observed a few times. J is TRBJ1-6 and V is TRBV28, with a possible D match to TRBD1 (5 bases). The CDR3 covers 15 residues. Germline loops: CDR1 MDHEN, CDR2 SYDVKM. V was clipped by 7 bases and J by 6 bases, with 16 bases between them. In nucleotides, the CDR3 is TGTGCCAGCACCCGATTTAGACAGACTAATTCACCCCTCCACTTT. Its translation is CASTRFRQTNSPLHF.

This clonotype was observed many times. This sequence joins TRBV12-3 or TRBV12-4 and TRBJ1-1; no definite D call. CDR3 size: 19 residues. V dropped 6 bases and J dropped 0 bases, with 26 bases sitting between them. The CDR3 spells CASSLPGDGSRWVNTEAFF. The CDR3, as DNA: TGTGCCAGCAGCCTTCCCGGGGATGGCTCAAGGTGGGTGAACACTGAAGCTTTCTTT.

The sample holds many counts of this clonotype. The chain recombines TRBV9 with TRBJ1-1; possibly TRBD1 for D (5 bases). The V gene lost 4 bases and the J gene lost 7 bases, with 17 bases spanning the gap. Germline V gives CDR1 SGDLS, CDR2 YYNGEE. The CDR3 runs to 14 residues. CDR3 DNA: TGTGCCAGCAGCTCCACCGGGGGGAGTGGTGAAGCTTTCTTT. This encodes CASSSTGGSGEAFF.

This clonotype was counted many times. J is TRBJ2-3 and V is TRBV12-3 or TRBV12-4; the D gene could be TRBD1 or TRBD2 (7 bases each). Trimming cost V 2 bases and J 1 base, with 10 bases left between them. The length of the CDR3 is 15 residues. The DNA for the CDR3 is TGTGCCAGCAGTTTACAGGGGGGGGGCACAGATACGCAGTATTTT. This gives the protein CASSLQGGGTDTQYF.

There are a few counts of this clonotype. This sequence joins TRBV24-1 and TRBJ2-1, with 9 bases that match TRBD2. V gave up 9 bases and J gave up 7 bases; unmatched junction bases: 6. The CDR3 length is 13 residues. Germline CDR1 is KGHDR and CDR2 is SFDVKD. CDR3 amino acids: CATRKRGENEQFF. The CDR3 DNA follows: TGTGCCACCCGCAAGCGGGGGGAGAATGAGCAGTTCTTC.

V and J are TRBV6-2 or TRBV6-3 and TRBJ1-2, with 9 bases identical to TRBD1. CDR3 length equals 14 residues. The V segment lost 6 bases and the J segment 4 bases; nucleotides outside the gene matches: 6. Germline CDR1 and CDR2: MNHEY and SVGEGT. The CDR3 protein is CASRYTGGIYGYTF. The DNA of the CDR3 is TGTGCCAGCAGATATACAGGGGGCATCTATGGCTACACCTTC.

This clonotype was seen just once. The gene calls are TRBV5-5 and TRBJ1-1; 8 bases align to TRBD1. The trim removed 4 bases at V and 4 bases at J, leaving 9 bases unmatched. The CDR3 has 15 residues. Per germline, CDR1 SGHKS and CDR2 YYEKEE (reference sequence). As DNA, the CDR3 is TGTGCCAGCAGCGGCGTCCAGGGGGCTGGCACTGAAGCTTTCTTT. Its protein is CASSGVQGAGTEAFF.

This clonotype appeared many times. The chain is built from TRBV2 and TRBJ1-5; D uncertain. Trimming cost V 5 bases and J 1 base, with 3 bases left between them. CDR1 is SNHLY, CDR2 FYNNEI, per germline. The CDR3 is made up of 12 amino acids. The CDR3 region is CASSKSNQPQHF. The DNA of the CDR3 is TGTGCCAGCAGTAAAAGCAATCAGCCCCAGCATTTT.

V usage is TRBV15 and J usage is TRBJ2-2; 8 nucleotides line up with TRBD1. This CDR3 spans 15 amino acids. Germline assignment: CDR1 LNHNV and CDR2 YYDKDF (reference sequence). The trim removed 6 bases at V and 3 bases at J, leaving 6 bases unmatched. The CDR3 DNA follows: TGTGCCACCAGGAGACAGGGGTTGGACACCGGGGAGCTGTTTTTT. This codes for CATRRQGLDTGELFF.

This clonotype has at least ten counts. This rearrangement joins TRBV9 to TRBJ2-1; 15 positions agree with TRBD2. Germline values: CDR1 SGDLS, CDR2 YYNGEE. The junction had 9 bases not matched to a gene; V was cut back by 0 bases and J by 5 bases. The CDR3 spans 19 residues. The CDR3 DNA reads TGTGCCAGCAGCGTAGGGGGACTAGCGGGGGGCCCCCCCAACAATGAGCAGTTCTTC. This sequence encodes CASSVGGLAGGPPNNEQFF.

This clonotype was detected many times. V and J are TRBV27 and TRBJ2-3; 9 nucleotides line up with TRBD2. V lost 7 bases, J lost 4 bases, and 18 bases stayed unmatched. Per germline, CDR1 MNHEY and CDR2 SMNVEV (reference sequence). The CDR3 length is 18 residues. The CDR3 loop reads CASKGIYLYSGGADTQYF. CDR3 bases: TGTGCCAGCAAGGGAATATATCTATATAGCGGGGGTGCAGATACGCAGTATTTT.

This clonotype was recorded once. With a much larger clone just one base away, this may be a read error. CDR3 sequence: CASSFSRNRVGEQFF. Written as DNA, the CDR3 is TGTGCCAGCAGCTTTTCCCGGAACAGGGTCGGTGAGCAGTTCTTC. This chain joins TRBV7-8 and TRBJ2-1, with a weak D call TRBD1 (6 bases). CDR1 is SGHVS, CDR2 FQNEAQ, per germline. The CDR3 is 15 residues long. V was pared by 3 bases and J by 9 bases, with 18 bases between.

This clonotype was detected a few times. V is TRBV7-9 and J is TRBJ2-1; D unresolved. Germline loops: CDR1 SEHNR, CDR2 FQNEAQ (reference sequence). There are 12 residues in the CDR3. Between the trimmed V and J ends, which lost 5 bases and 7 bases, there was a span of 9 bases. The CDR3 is CASSPRSNEQFF. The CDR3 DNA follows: TGTGCCAGCAGCCCCCGATCGAATGAGCAGTTCTTC.